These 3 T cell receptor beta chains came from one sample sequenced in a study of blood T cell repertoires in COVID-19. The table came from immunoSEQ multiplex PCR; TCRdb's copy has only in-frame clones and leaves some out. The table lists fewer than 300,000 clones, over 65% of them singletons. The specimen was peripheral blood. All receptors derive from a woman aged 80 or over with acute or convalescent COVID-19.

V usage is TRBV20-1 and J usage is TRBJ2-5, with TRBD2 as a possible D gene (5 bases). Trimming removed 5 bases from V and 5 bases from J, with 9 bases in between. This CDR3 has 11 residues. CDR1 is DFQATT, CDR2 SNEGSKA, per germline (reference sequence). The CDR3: CSADGKETQYF. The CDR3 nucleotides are TGCAGTGCTGACGGGAAGGAGACCCAGTACTTC.

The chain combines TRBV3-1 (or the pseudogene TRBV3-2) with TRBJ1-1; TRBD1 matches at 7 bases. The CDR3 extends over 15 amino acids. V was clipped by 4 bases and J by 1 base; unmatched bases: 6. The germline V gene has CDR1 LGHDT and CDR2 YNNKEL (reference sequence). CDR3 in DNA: TGTGCCAGCAGCCCTCAGGGGGGCAAGAACACTGAAGCTTTCTTT. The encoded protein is CASSPQGGKNTEAFF.

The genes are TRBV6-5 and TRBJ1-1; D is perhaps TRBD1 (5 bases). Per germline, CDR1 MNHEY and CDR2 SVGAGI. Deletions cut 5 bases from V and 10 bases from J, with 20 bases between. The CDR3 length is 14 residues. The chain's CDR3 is CASSPRGGGGGAFF. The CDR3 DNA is TGTGCCAGCAGTCCCCGGGGGGGAGGCGGCGGAGCTTTCTTT.